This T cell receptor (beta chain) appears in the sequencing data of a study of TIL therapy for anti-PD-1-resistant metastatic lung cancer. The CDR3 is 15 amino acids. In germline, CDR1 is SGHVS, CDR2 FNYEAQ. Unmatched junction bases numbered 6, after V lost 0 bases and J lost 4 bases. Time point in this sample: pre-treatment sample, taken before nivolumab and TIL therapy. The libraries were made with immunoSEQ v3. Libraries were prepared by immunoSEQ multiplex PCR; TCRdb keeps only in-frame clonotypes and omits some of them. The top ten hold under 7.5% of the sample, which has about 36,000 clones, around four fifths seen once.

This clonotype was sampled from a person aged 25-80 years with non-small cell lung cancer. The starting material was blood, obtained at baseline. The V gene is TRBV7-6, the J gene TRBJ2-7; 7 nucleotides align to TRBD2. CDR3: CASSLAGGRTYEQYF. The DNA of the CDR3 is TGTGCCAGCAGCTTAGCCGGCGGGAGAACATACGAGCAGTACTTC.